This is a list of T cell receptor beta chains from one sample in a study of OX40 agonist ivuxolimab in advanced cancers. The table came from immunoSEQ multiplex PCR; TCRdb's copy has only in-frame clones and leaves some out. The table includes about 24,000 clones, 80% to 90% detected once. Sample: CD4+ or CD8+ T cells sorted from blood, taken in a trial of the OX40 agonist ivuxolimab. The receptors were sampled from an adult with an advanced solid tumor such as melanoma, head and neck, liver or kidney cancer. CDR3s include the opening cysteine and the closing phenylalanine or tryptophan. D genes are given only for firm matches. Clone size is stated in some rows and not others, as once, few, many or a class when expanded.

V	size	D	J	DNA	CDR3
TRBV10-2	-	TRBD1	TRBJ1-3	TGCGCCAGCAAGGAGCAGGGGGACTCTGGAAACACCATATATTTT	CASKEQGDSGNTIYF
TRBV4-1	-	-	TRBJ2-3	TGCGCCAGCAGCGACCCGACCGGGACACCAAGATCAGCCGCAGATACGCAGTATTTT	CASSDPTGTPRSAADTQYF
TRBV12-5	-	-	TRBJ2-7	TGTGCTAGTGGTTTGGTGAGCGGATCTCTCGAGCAGTACTTC	CASGLVSGSLEQYF
TRBV27	-	-	TRBJ2-2	TGTGCCAGCAGTTTTCGGGGCAGACAACCCACCGGGGAGCTGTTTTTT	CASSFRGRQPTGELFF
TRBV19	-	TRBD1	TRBJ2-7	TGTGCCAGTAGTATAGTAGGGTCAGGGGGATCATACACCTACGAGCAGTACTTC	CASSIVGSGGSYTYEQYF
TRBV5-1	-	-	TRBJ2-5	TGCGCCAGCAGCTTGCCAGGGGCGAGGGAGACCCAGTACTTC	CASSLPGARETQYF
TRBV5-4	-	TRBD1	TRBJ1-2	TGTGCCAGCAGCTCCACAGGGGCGGGGTATGGCTACACCTTC	CASSSTGAGYGYTF
TRBV11-2	-	TRBD1	TRBJ1-6	TGTGCCAGCAGCTTAGAGGGACAGGGCAATTCACCCCTCCACTTT	CASSLEGQGNSPLHF
TRBV18	-	-	TRBJ2-7	TGTGCCAGCTCACCTCGAACAGCTAGCTACGAGCAGTACTTC	CASSPRTASYEQYF
TRBV19	-	TRBD1	TRBJ1-5	TGTGCCAGTGCTCCGGGACAGGGTATTCAGCCCCAGCATTTT	CASAPGQGIQPQHF
TRBV18	-	TRBD1	TRBJ1-6	TGTGCCAGCTCACCGACAGGGGCTTTCAATAATTCACCCCTCCACTTT	CASSPTGAFNNSPLHF
TRBV28	-	-	TRBJ2-2	TGTGCCAGCAGGCGCACTAGTTATTTTGCCGGGGAGCTGTTTTTT	CASRRTSYFAGELFF
TRBV7-9	-	-	TRBJ1-3	TGTGCCAGCAGCCGAGACGGGGTAGCTGGAAACACCATATATTTT	CASSRDGVAGNTIYF
TRBV4-1	-	TRBD1	TRBJ2-6	TGCGCCAGCAGCACACGGGACAGGGCAAGCTCTGGGGCCAACGTCCTGACTTTC	CASSTRDRASSGANVLTF
TRBV5-4	-	TRBD2	TRBJ2-2	TGTGCCAGCAGCTTGGGACTAGCGGGAGGGCCTGTCGGGGAGCTGTTTTTT	CASSLGLAGGPVGELFF
TRBV11-3	-	-	TRBJ1-2	TGTGCCAGCAGCTTACTTTCTAGGGGTGGCTACACCTTC	CASSLLSRGGYTF
TRBV28	-	-	TRBJ2-6	TGTGCCAGCAGCCCCTGGACGGCTAGCTCTGGGGCCAACGTCCTGACTTTC	CASSPWTASSGANVLTF
TRBV28	-	-	TRBJ2-2	TGTGCCAGCAGCCGCGCAGGTCCCCACACCGGGGAGCTGTTTTTT	CASSRAGPHTGELFF
TRBV5-1	-	-	TRBJ1-1	TGCGCCAGCAGCTTCTGGGTGGGGAACACTGAAGCTTTCTTT	CASSFWVGNTEAFF
TRBV7-3	-	TRBD2	TRBJ2-1	TGTGCCAGCAGGCCTAGCGGGGTGAAAGGCAATGAGCAGTTCTTC	CASRPSGVKGNEQFF
TRBV28	-	TRBD2	TRBJ2-3	TGTGCCAGCAGTTTACTAGCGGGAGGGCTGAGCACAGATACGCAGTATTTT	CASSLLAGGLSTDTQYF
TRBV13	-	-	TRBJ2-4	TGTGCCAGCAGCTTAGTCCCTTTAGACATTCAGTACTTC	CASSLVPLDIQYF
TRBV6-1	few	-	TRBJ1-4	TGTGCCAGCAGTGAAGTAGGGGCGGACGGTGAAAAACTGTTTTTT	CASSEVGADGEKLFF
TRBV10-3	-	TRBD2	TRBJ2-1	TGTGCCATCGGCGCCCCCAGCGGGAGCTCCTACAATGAGCAGTTCTTC	CAIGAPSGSSYNEQFF
TRBV5-1	-	TRBD1	TRBJ1-4	TGCGCCAGCAACCCGTACGTGGGACAGGGGGTTTTGGGTGAAAAACTGTTTTTT	CASNPYVGQGVLGEKLFF
TRBV5-1	-	-	TRBJ1-1	TGCGCCAGCAGCCTATACGGCCCGAACACTGAAGCTTTCTTT	CASSLYGPNTEAFF
TRBV7-3	once	TRBD2	TRBJ2-7	TGTGCCAGCAGCCCTAGCGGGAGCTCCTACGAGCAGTACTTC	CASSPSGSSYEQYF
TRBV6-5	-	-	TRBJ2-5	TGTGCCAGCAACCGGGGAGGAGAGACCCAGTACTTC	CASNRGGETQYF
TRBV11-3	-	TRBD2	TRBJ2-2	TGTGCCAGCAGCTTAAGTGCGGGAGGGTACGCCGGGGAGCTGTTTTTT	CASSLSAGGYAGELFF
TRBV5-5	-	TRBD1	TRBJ1-5	TGTGCCAGCAGCCCGTTCCCCGGGACAGGGGTCAATCAGCCCCAGCATTTT	CASSPFPGTGVNQPQHF
TRBV27	-	-	TRBJ1-2	TGTGCCAGTCGTGACATTCATCAGGGAGACACCTTC	CASRDIHQGDTF
TRBV11-2	-	TRBD2	TRBJ2-3	TGTGCCAGCAGCTCCAGACTAGCGGGAGCAGATACGCAGTATTTT	CASSSRLAGADTQYF
TRBV7-8	-	-	TRBJ2-2	TGTGCCAGCAGCTTAGGCGGGAACACCGGGGAGCTGTTTTTT	CASSLGGNTGELFF
TRBV21-1	-	-	TRBJ1-2	TGTGCCAGCAGCATCCGTAATGGGTATGGCTACACCTTC	CASSIRNGYGYTF